This is a list of T cell receptor beta chains from one sample in a study of blood T cell repertoires in COVID-19. The table came from immunoSEQ multiplex PCR; TCRdb's copy has only in-frame clones and leaves some out. This sample has 200,000 to 250,000 clones, with roughly 76% found just once. Specimen: peripheral blood. The receptors were gathered from a woman older than 75 with COVID-19, enrolled during active disease. Both conserved end residues are part of each CDR3. The order of the fields is clone size, D gene, V gene, J gene, CDR3 DNA, CDR3 protein. The D gene is left open where the match is weak. Expanded clones are given a class, and other clones once, few, many or no size at all.

.	.	TRBV7-6	TRBJ1-1	TGTGCCAGCAGCCCGCGAGGGACAACCAACACTGAAGCTTTCTTT	CASSPRGTTNTEAFF
.	TRBD2	TRBV5-1	TRBJ2-1	TGCGCCAGCAGCCCACCCAGCGGGATGGATAACAATGAGCAGTTCTTC	CASSPPSGMDNNEQFF
.	.	TRBV7-9	TRBJ2-3	TGTGCCGGTCGGCGGGGCAGCACAGATACGCAGTATTTT	CAGRRGSTDTQYF
.	.	TRBV21-1	TRBJ2-7	TGTGCCAGCAGCAAAAAGGGGCCCCGACAGGACGGCTCCTACGAGCAGTACTTC	CASSKKGPRQDGSYEQYF
.	TRBD2	TRBV19	TRBJ2-7	TGTGCCAGTAGTTCGCGGACTAGCGGGAGGGCGCGGGAGCAGTACTTC	CASSSRTSGRAREQYF
.	.	TRBV5-4	TRBJ2-7	TGTGCCAGCAGCTTGGCAGGGCTCTACGAGCAGTACTTC	CASSLAGLYEQYF
.	.	TRBV19	TRBJ1-6	TGTGCCAGTAGTATTGGGGGACAAACTGGACCCCTCCACTTT	CASSIGGQTGPLHF
.	TRBD1	TRBV30	TRBJ2-7	TGTGCCTGGAGTCGACAGGGCTACGAGCAGTACTTC	CAWSRQGYEQYF
.	.	TRBV28	TRBJ1-1	TGTGCCAGCAGTTTGATTCGGCAGTTGCGGATGACCAACACTGAAGCTTTCTTT	CASSLIRQLRMTNTEAFF
.	TRBD1	TRBV7-9	TRBJ1-2	TGTGCCAGCAGCTCCTCTGGACAGGGTCTATATGGCTACACCTTC	CASSSSGQGLYGYTF
.	.	TRBV28	TRBJ2-7	TGTGCCAGCCGGGCCCTGTCTGCGACAGGACTCACCTACGAGCAGTACTTC	CASRALSATGLTYEQYF
.	.	TRBV6-5	TRBJ2-5	TGTGCCAGCATGCGCAGGGGGGTCCAAGAGACCCAGTACTTC	CASMRRGVQETQYF
.	.	TRBV15	TRBJ2-5	TGTGCCACCAGCGGACGACTAGTTTCCCAAGAGACCCAGTACTTC	CATSGRLVSQETQYF
.	TRBD1	TRBV5-1	TRBJ2-5	TGCGCCAGCAGCTCACCCAGGGGGTTGGAGACCCAGTACTTC	CASSSPRGLETQYF
.	.	TRBV7-9	TRBJ1-2	TGTGCCAGCAGCGAGCGGGGGGTAGTTATAGACTATGGCTACACCTTC	CASSERGVVIDYGYTF
.	TRBD1	TRBV28	TRBJ1-5	TGTGCCAGCAGTTTCACTGGGACAGCAGATCGATTCCAGCATTTT	CASSFTGTADRFQHF
.	TRBD1	TRBV5-1	TRBJ1-1	TGCGCCAGCAGCTTGGCCAGGGGGCTACGGGACACTGAAGCTTTCTTT	CASSLARGLRDTEAFF
.	TRBD2	TRBV4-3	TRBJ2-3	TGCGCCAGCAGCCGAACTGGACTAGCGGGAAACACAGATACGCAGTATTTT	CASSRTGLAGNTDTQYF
.	.	TRBV19	TRBJ1-5	TGTGCCAGTAGTCATACCCCCAGACGGAGGAATCAGCCCCAGCATTTT	CASSHTPRRRNQPQHF
.	TRBD2	TRBV2	TRBJ2-1	TGTGCCAGCACGGCAGCGCCTAGCGGAGACTACAATGAGCAGTTCTTC	CASTAAPSGDYNEQFF
.	TRBD2	TRBV20-1	TRBJ2-1	TGCAGTGCTAGTATTCTAGCGGGCAGGGGGCAGTTCTTC	CSASILAGRGQFF
.	.	TRBV18	TRBJ2-3	TGTGCCTCCTCCCGGGTCGTGAGAAGTGCAGATACGCAGTATTTT	CASSRVVRSADTQYF
.	.	TRBV6-5	TRBJ1-3	TGTGCCAGCGGGAGGGGTGGAAACACCATATATTTT	CASGRGGNTIYF
few	.	TRBV9	TRBJ2-7	TGTGCCAGCAGCCCCCAGTTTGGTTACGAGCAGTACTTC	CASSPQFGYEQYF